Below are 10 T cell receptor beta chains sequenced from a single sample in a study of T-cell reconstitution after alpha-beta-depleted transplantation in children. It was with unique molecular identifiers that the TCRbeta library was prepared. TCRdb analysed the PCR reads with MiXCR anew, one entry per CDR3 protein. This sample carries 420,000 or so distinct CDR3 sequences, approximately 11% of them seen once, and the ten largest clones take roughly 6%. Material: PBMCs from the stem cell graft donor, obtained from the stem cell graft. The receptors originated from a human donor who donated a stem cell graft to a child with acute myeloid leukemia.

This clonotype was detected a few times. The rearrangement joins TRBV20-1 to TRBJ2-1, with TRBD1 as a possible D gene (6 bases). There are 16 residues in the CDR3. Germline lookup yields CDR1 DFQATT and CDR2 SNEGSKA (reference sequence). The V gene lost 3 bases and the J gene lost 0 bases, with 15 bases spanning the gap. In DNA form, the CDR3 reads TGCAGTGCTAGCGGACCAGGGGCAGGCTCCTACAATGAGCAGTTCTTC. This encodes CSASGPGAGSYNEQFF.

The chain uses TRBV20-1 and TRBJ1-1, with D perhaps TRBD1 (6 bases). Trimming shortened V by 6 bases and J by 4 bases, and 15 bases separated the two germline ends. CDR3 size: 13 residues. CDR1 is DFQATT and CDR2 is SNEGSKA in the germline V gene (reference sequence). The CDR3 nucleotides read TGCAGTGCCCAGGGACACCCGGGCACTGAAGCTTTCTTT. Translating gives CSAQGHPGTEAFF.

The chain combines TRBV7-2 with TRBJ2-1; possible D gene TRBD2, 5 bases. V lost 5 bases to trimming and J lost 8 bases, with 7 bases between them. The CDR3 contains 11 residues. Germline CDR1 SGHTA, CDR2 FQGNSA. The CDR3 region has the DNA TGTGCCAGCAGCCGAGCGGATGAGCAGTTCTTC. Protein: CASSRADEQFF. Supplemented by reference TRBV7-2 and TRBJ2-1, the full variable domain reads GAGVSQSPSNKVTEKGKDVELRCDPISGHTALYWYRQSLGQGLEFLIYFQGNSAPDKSGLPSDRFSAERTGGSVSTLTIQRTQQEDSAVYLCASSRADEQFFGPGTRLTVL.

This clonotype was seen a handful of times. The chain carries TRBV19 and TRBJ2-7; 11 nucleotides align to TRBD2. The CDR3 is 14 residues long. J lost 6 bases, V lost 5 bases, and 6 bases had no gene match. Germline V gene lookup returns CDR1 LNHDA and CDR2 SQIVND (reference sequence). This CDR3 is CASSPQLAGVEQYF. CDR3 sequence (DNA): TGTGCCAGTAGTCCCCAACTAGCGGGAGTCGAGCAGTACTTC.

The chain combines TRBV5-1 with TRBJ2-2, with a possible D match to TRBD2 (5 bases). With 7 bases removed from V and 3 bases from J, the gap between germline ends came to 13 bases. This CDR3 is built from 14 residues. Germline V gene lookup returns CDR1 SGHRS and CDR2 YFSETQ. The CDR3 reads CASGPNSDTGELFF. As DNA, the CDR3 is TGCGCCAGCGGACCGAATAGCGACACCGGGGAGCTGTTTTTT.

The CDR3 nucleotides are TGTGCCAGCAGTTTAGGGGGGACTAGCGGGGGCACCGGGGAGCTGTTTTTT. As protein: CASSLGGTSGGTGELFF. The chain links TRBV12-3 or TRBV12-4 to TRBJ2-2, with 14 bases identical to TRBD2. This CDR3 comprises 17 residues. Unmatched junction bases numbered 2, after V lost 1 base and J lost 4 bases.

CDR3 in amino acids: CASSARDSSYPGEQYF. CDR3 DNA sequence: TGCGCCAGCAGCGCTCGGGACAGCTCTTATCCGGGGGAGCAGTACTTC. The V call is TRBV4-3, the J call TRBJ2-7; the match to TRBD1 covers 7 bases. The CDR3 spans 16 residues. V was pared by 5 bases and J by 7 bases, with 17 bases of the junction left unmatched. Germline assignment: CDR1 LGHNA and CDR2 YSLEER.

This sequence joins TRBV5-1 and TRBJ2-7; D is undetermined. Germline CDR1 SGHRS, CDR2 YFSETQ. V lost 4 bases and J 5 bases, leaving 16 bases between the germline ends. The CDR3 has 14 amino acids. CDR3 protein: CASSRSSGDDEQYV. CDR3 in DNA: TGCGCCAGCAGCCGGTCGAGTGGAGACGACGAGCAGTACGTC.

This clonotype has just a few counts. This chain connects TRBV5-4 to TRBJ2-3; perhaps D is TRBD1 or TRBD2 (5 bases each). V was cut by 0 bases and J by 1 base, with 12 bases left in between. Per germline, CDR1 SGHNT and CDR2 YYREEE (reference sequence). This CDR3 comprises 16 residues. The DNA for the CDR3 is TGTGCCAGCAGCTTGGCGGTGGTGGGGGGCACAGATACGCAGTATTTT. Translating it yields CASSLAVVGGTDTQYF. Full variable domain (missing parts from reference TRBV5-4 and TRBJ2-3): ETGVTQSPTHLIKTRGQQVTLRCSSQSGHNTVSWYQQALGQGPQFIFQYYREEENGRGNFPPRFSGLQFPNYSSELNVNALELDDSALYLCASSLAVVGGTDTQYFGPGTRLTVL.

This clonotype was recorded at least ten times. The chain joins TRBV24-1 to TRBJ2-7; 8 positions match TRBD2. The CDR3 length is 14 residues. The germline V gene has CDR1 KGHDR and CDR2 SFDVKD. V shed 4 bases and J 9 bases; nucleotides not matched to a gene: 10. The CDR3 DNA follows: TGTGCCACCAGTGAAGCGGGAGTTGGCTTCGGGCAGTACTTC. This sequence encodes CATSEAGVGFGQYF.